This T cell receptor (beta chain) came from a study of CD8 T cells in ankylosing spondylitis. TCRdb independently ran MiXCR on the 5' RACE reads; one entry per CDR3 protein. Of 150,000 to 250,000 distinct CDR3 sequences listed, roughly 12% are singletons. The germline V and J ends were trimmed by 2 bases and 2 bases, with 16 bases remaining between them. Germline CDR1 is SEHNR and CDR2 is FQNEAQ (reference sequence). The CDR3 is made up of 17 amino acids. This clonotype was seen many times. The J gene is TRBJ2-1, the V gene TRBV7-9; D gene unclear. The sample was blood, either unsorted or a sorted T cell fraction (not recorded which). The sequence was collected from a male donor with ankylosing spondylitis or in good health (not recorded which). The CDR3 DNA reads TGTGCCAGCAGCTTATTCCCCAGCGAATGGCCCTACAATGAGCAGTTCTTC. Protein product: CASSLFPSEWPYNEQFF.